This T cell receptor (beta chain) originates from a study of technical replicates of blood from several donors. Profiling relied on immunoSEQ multiplex PCR, and the TCRdb table lists in-frame clones only, not all of them. Seen here are 65,000 to 90,000 clones, less than 99% observed once, and the top ten hold 0.2% to 0.25%. This CDR3 is built from 13 residues. In germline, CDR1 is SEHNR, CDR2 FQNEAQ (reference sequence). Trimming took off 6 bases at V and 5 bases at J, with 14 bases between the two ends. The sequence was collected from a human donor in good health. The rearrangement uses TRBV7-9 and TRBJ2-7; possibly TRBD1 for D (6 bases). The source material was T cells isolated from PBMCs. CDR3 sequence (DNA): TGTGCCAGCAGGAATACAGGGAAGAACGAGCAGTACTTC. As protein: CASRNTGKNEQYF.